This passage covers 31 T cell receptor beta chains from one sample sequenced in a study of Ad26.COV2.S vaccination and SARS-CoV-2 variants. Here immunoSEQ multiplex PCR was the method, and the copy in TCRdb shows in-frame clones only, minus some. The table records about 180,000 clones, roughly 87% of them present only once. Sample: peripheral blood, taken after recovery from COVID-19. These receptors all come from a human donor who had recovered from COVID-19.

J is TRBJ2-7 and V is TRBV19; D is uncertain. Trimming shortened V by 3 bases and J by 6 bases, and 15 bases separated the two germline ends. The CDR3 contains 14 residues. Germline CDR1 LNHDA, CDR2 SQIVND (reference sequence). The CDR3 sequence is CASSIGQDPFEQYF. The CDR3 DNA is TGTGCCAGTAGTATCGGGCAGGACCCCTTCGAGCAGTACTTC.

A note on this clone: The same CDR3 is also encoded by other DNA sequences in this sample. This rearrangement joins TRBV7-9 to TRBJ1-1; D gene unclear. The CDR3 is 14 amino acids. Trimming removed 1 base from V and 1 base from J, with 7 bases in between. Germline values: CDR1 SEHNR, CDR2 FQNEAQ (reference sequence). The CDR3 is CASSLGHQNTEAFF. Here the CDR3 DNA reads TGTGCCAGCAGCTTAGGACATCAGAACACTGAAGCTTTCTTT.

The V gene is TRBV7-9, the J gene TRBJ2-7; D is unclear. The germline CDR1 and CDR2 sequences are SEHNR and FQNEAQ (reference sequence). V lost 5 bases and J 5 bases, leaving 16 bases between the germline ends. The CDR3 runs 14 residues. The CDR3 reads CASSQPPLMDEQYF. CDR3 in DNA: TGTGCCAGCAGCCAGCCCCCCCTCATGGACGAGCAGTACTTC.

The chain uses TRBV11-2 and TRBJ1-5; D uncertain. The germline V gene has CDR1 SGHAT and CDR2 FQNNGV. Trimming removed 2 bases at V and 0 bases at J, with 5 bases between. The CDR3 has 14 residues. The CDR3 spells CASSLQDSNQPQHF. The DNA of the CDR3 is TGTGCCAGCAGCTTACAGGATAGCAATCAGCCCCAGCATTTT.

The chain recombines TRBV28 with TRBJ2-1; 7 bases match TRBD1. The J segment lost 0 bases and the V segment lost 6 bases, leaving 5 bases of the junction unmatched. The CDR3 contains 15 residues. Germline CDR1 reads MDHEN; CDR2 reads SYDVKM. The CDR3 here is CASSPGQVSYNEQFF. The CDR3 DNA is TGTGCCAGCAGCCCCGGACAGGTCTCCTACAATGAGCAGTTCTTC.

The rearrangement uses TRBV11-2 and TRBJ2-7, with D perhaps matching TRBD2 (6 bases). The V end lost 5 bases, the J end lost 2 bases, and 19 bases lay between the germline ends. The germline V gene encodes CDR1 SGHAT and CDR2 FQNNGV. This CDR3 comprises 16 residues. CDR3 amino acids: CASSPWGAGDTYEQYF. For the CDR3, the DNA is TGTGCCAGCAGCCCCTGGGGAGCGGGCGATACCTACGAGCAGTACTTC.

The chain carries TRBV7-3 and TRBJ2-3, with D perhaps given as TRBD1 or TRBD2 (5 bases each). Per the germline V gene, CDR1 is SGHTA and CDR2 is FQGTGA. Between the trimmed V and J ends, which lost 1 base and 7 bases, there was a span of 9 bases. CDR3 length equals 13 residues. This CDR3 is CASSLRPGHTQYF. The DNA for the CDR3 is TGTGCCAGCAGCTTAAGGCCGGGGCATACGCAGTATTTT.

V and J are TRBV3-1 (or the pseudogene TRBV3-2) and TRBJ2-7; maybe TRBD2 (7 bases). The CDR3 covers 17 residues. The V gene lost 1 base and the J gene lost 4 bases, with 20 bases spanning the gap. CDR1 is LGHDT and CDR2 is YNNKEL in the germline V gene (reference sequence). The chain's CDR3 is CASSQGLGGRPFYEQYF. CDR3 DNA: TGTGCCAGCAGCCAAGGGTTGGGGGGGCGTCCATTTTACGAGCAGTACTTC.

This chain joins TRBV21-1 and TRBJ2-7; TRBD2, the D gene given by the table, was not confirmed from the DNA. TRBV21-1 is tagged as a pseudogene. The CDR3 covers 14 residues. The CDR3 nucleotides read TGTGCCAGCAGCATATCGCTACTCACCTACGAGCAGTACTTC. Its protein is CASSISLLTYEQYF.

This clone was observed once. The J gene is TRBJ1-2, the V gene TRBV7-2; no firm D call. CDR1 SGHTA and CDR2 FQGNSA come from the germline V gene. Trimming took 1 base from V and 9 from J, leaving 9 bases between them. The CDR3 has 12 residues. The CDR3 sequence is CASSLVGWSYTF. The CDR3, as DNA: TGTGCCAGCAGCTTAGTAGGGTGGAGCTACACCTTC.

The rearrangement links TRBV5-6 to TRBJ2-7; D assignment may be TRBD1 or TRBD2 (6 bases each). The germline V gene has CDR1 SGHDT and CDR2 YYEEEE. The germline V and J ends were trimmed by 2 bases and 5 bases, with 14 bases remaining between them. This CDR3 contains 14 residues. The CDR3 is CASSLLTGADEQYF. In DNA form, the CDR3 reads TGTGCCAGCAGCTTACTGACGGGGGCAGACGAGCAGTACTTC.

The gene calls are TRBV20-1 and TRBJ1-1; no definite D call. Germline values: CDR1 DFQATT, CDR2 SNEGSKA (reference sequence). V was trimmed by 3 bases and J by 0 bases, leaving 8 bases between them. This CDR3 spans 13 amino acids. CDR3 coding DNA: TGCAGTGCTAGTATGATGCTGAACACTGAAGCTTTCTTT. Its protein product is CSASMMLNTEAFF.

The chain has TRBV21-1 and TRBJ2-1; the D call of TRBD1 is as the table states it, not checked on the DNA. TRBV21-1 is a documented pseudogene. This CDR3 spans 16 amino acids. CDR3 coding DNA: TGTGCCAGCAGCTTTCTTCGGGACAGGGGGAGGAGTGAGCAGTTCTTC. Amino acid sequence: CASSFLRDRGRSEQFF.

This clone showed up just once. V is TRBV5-1 and J is TRBJ2-3, with D hard to call. This CDR3 comprises 11 residues. Germline V gives CDR1 SGHRS, CDR2 YFSETQ. The ends were cut back, 4 bases at V and 9 bases at J, with 9 bases in the middle. DNA of the CDR3: TGCGCCAGCAGCGCTAGTGAAACGCAGTATTTT. Amino acid sequence: CASSASETQYF.

The chain carries TRBV7-9 and TRBJ2-7; no definite D call. The germline V gene has CDR1 SEHNR and CDR2 FQNEAQ (reference sequence). There are 13 residues in the CDR3. V was trimmed by 3 bases and J by 9 bases, leaving 15 bases between them. The DNA for the CDR3 is TGTGCCAGCAGCTTGCCGGGTTTTCCTCGGCAGTACTTC. Translation gives CASSLPGFPRQYF.

The chain has TRBV24-1 and TRBJ1-2; 10 nucleotides align to TRBD1. V was pared by 7 bases and J by 8 bases, with 3 bases of the junction left unmatched. Germline-derived CDR1 and CDR2 are KGHDR and SFDVKD. This CDR3 is 12 amino acids long. The CDR3 DNA sequence: TGTGCCACCAGAGGACAGGGGGTGGGCTACACCTTC. Protein: CATRGQGVGYTF.

CDR3 in amino acids: CASSSRTGRGSNTEAFF. The CDR3 DNA reads as TGTGCCAGCAGTTCCCGGACAGGGAGGGGGTCGAACACTGAAGCTTTCTTT. The chain recombines TRBV27 with TRBJ1-1; 8 bases fit TRBD1. V lost 4 bases, J lost 1 base, and 11 bases stayed unmatched. Germline CDR1 reads MNHEY; CDR2 reads SMNVEV (reference sequence). This CDR3 spans 17 amino acids.

As concerns this clone: This CDR3 is missing its conserved last phenylalanine or tryptophan, likely due to a read error. No DNA is shown, since the ends of the CDR3 on it are uncertain; the CDR3 is the one TCRdb lists. CDR3 region: CARSPQAGNRNL. The V gene is TRBV5-3, the J gene TRBJ1-2; the D call in the table, TRBD1, was not verified against the DNA. TRBV5-3 is an ORF, with its function uncertain. Termini included, the CDR3 measures 12 amino acids.

The chain carries TRBV19 and TRBJ1-1; TRBD1 is a possible D gene (5 bases). V lost 5 bases, J lost 1 base, and 11 bases lay in between. The CDR3 has 14 amino acids. CDR1 and CDR2 (germline): LNHDA, SQIVND (reference sequence). CDR3: CASSGWDRNTEAFF. The CDR3 nucleotides read TGTGCCAGTAGTGGGTGGGACCGGAACACTGAAGCTTTCTTT.

The chain carries TRBV5-1 and TRBJ2-1; D is unclear. Germline V gene sequence: CDR1 SGHRS, CDR2 YFSETQ. The V end was cut by 4 bases, the J end by 5 bases, with 10 bases between. The CDR3 is 13 residues long. CDR3 sequence: CASSLTAHNEQFF. The CDR3, as DNA: TGCGCCAGCAGCCTGACGGCCCACAATGAGCAGTTCTTC.

This sequence joins TRBV2 and TRBJ1-2; D may be TRBD1 (5 bases). Trimming removed 2 bases from V and 5 bases from J, with 9 bases in between. CDR1 and CDR2 from the germline V gene are SNHLY and FYNNEI. This CDR3 is built from 13 residues. CDR3 DNA sequence: TGTGCCAGCAGTGAATTAGAGGGGTATGGCTACACCTTC. Translating it yields CASSELEGYGYTF. The full variable domain, completed using reference TRBV2 and TRBJ1-2, is EPEVTQTPSHQVTQMGQEVILRCVPISNHLYFYWYRQILGQKVEFLVSFYNNEISEKSEIFDDQFSVERPDGSNFTLKIRSTKLEDSAMYFCASSELEGYGYTFGSGTRLTVV.

This chain connects TRBV30 to TRBJ1-6, with 8 nucleotides matching TRBD1. V lost 4 bases and J lost 10; bases outside the gene matches: 6. Germline loops: CDR1 GTSNPN, CDR2 SVGIG (reference sequence). This CDR3 is built from 13 residues. The CDR3 loop is CAWTGQGGSPLHF. The CDR3 DNA reads as TGTGCCTGGACAGGACAGGGCGGATCACCCCTCCACTTT.

The J gene is TRBJ2-7, the V gene TRBV21-1; the D call in the table, TRBD2, was not verified against the DNA. TRBV21-1 is flagged as a pseudogene. CDR3 length: 15 residues. The CDR3 region is CASSKGHYYPYEQYF. For the CDR3, the DNA is TGTGCCAGCAGCAAAGGCCATTACTACCCCTACGAGCAGTACTTC.

This sequence joins TRBV3-1 (or the pseudogene TRBV3-2) and TRBJ1-5; tentatively, D is TRBD1 (5 bases). Trimming removed 5 bases from V and 1 base from J, with 9 bases in between. The germline CDR1 and CDR2 sequences are LGHDT and YNNKEL (reference sequence). CDR3 length: 14 amino acids. The CDR3 spells CASSGRQSNQPQHF. The CDR3 DNA follows: TGTGCCAGCAGCGGGAGACAGAGCAATCAGCCCCAGCATTTT.

This clone was observed a few times. This chain uses TRBV5-1 with TRBJ1-1, with TRBD1 matching 9 bases. Germline V gene data show CDR1 as SGHRS and CDR2 as YFSETQ. The CDR3 length is 15 residues. The V gene end was trimmed by 2 bases and the J gene end by 4 bases; junction bases not matched to a gene: 6. In DNA, the CDR3 is TGCGCCAGCAGCTTACAGGGGGCTGGGGGCACTGAAGCTTTCTTT. Residues: CASSLQGAGGTEAFF.

The V call is TRBV9, the J call TRBJ2-7, with 10 nucleotides matching TRBD2. V lost 3 bases, J lost 5 bases, and 8 bases stayed unmatched. The germline V gene has CDR1 SGDLS and CDR2 YYNGEE. The CDR3 spans 15 residues. The CDR3 spells CASSGASGRLDEQYF. The CDR3, as DNA: TGTGCCAGCAGCGGGGCTAGCGGGAGATTAGACGAGCAGTACTTC.

The gene calls are TRBV3-1 (or the pseudogene TRBV3-2) and TRBJ2-1; TRBD2 is a possible D gene (5 bases). The CDR3 has 13 residues. Deletions cut 1 base from V and 10 bases from J, with 11 bases between. Germline assignment: CDR1 LGHDT and CDR2 YNNKEL (reference sequence). In nucleotides, the CDR3 is TGTGCCAGCAGCCAAGTTAGAGGGATCGAGCAGTTCTTC. Translating gives CASSQVRGIEQFF.

This rearrangement joins TRBV9 to TRBJ2-3; D is undetermined. The V gene lost 4 bases and the J gene lost 2 bases, with 8 bases spanning the gap. The CDR3 runs 13 residues. From germline, CDR1 is SGDLS and CDR2 YYNGEE. CDR3 DNA: TGTGCCAGCAGCACCCGGAACACAGATACGCAGTATTTT. This encodes CASSTRNTDTQYF. The whole variable domain, remainder taken from reference TRBV9 and TRBJ2-3, is DSGVTQTPKHLITATGQRVTLRCSPRSGDLSVYWYQQSLDQGLQFLIQYYNGEERAKGNILERFSAQQFPDLHSELNLSSLELGDSALYFCASSTRNTDTQYFGPGTRLTVL.

V and J are TRBV19 and TRBJ1-3; no firm D call. Germline lookup yields CDR1 LNHDA and CDR2 SQIVND (reference sequence). The CDR3 loop spans 14 amino acids. V was clipped by 6 bases and J by 4 bases, with 13 bases between them. The CDR3: CASRNMVTGNTIYF. CDR3 sequence (DNA): TGTGCCAGTAGGAACATGGTTACGGGAAACACCATATATTTT.

The V and J genes are TRBV28 and TRBJ2-1; no clear D. CDR1 MDHEN and CDR2 SYDVKM come from the germline V gene. This CDR3 is 13 amino acids long. Deletions cut 8 bases from V and 10 bases from J, with 18 bases between. The CDR3 region is CASLPSSAAEQFF. The CDR3 DNA reads TGTGCCAGCCTCCCCTCAAGCGCCGCCGAGCAGTTCTTC.

V and J are TRBV19 and TRBJ1-5; no firm D call. V was shortened by 6 bases and J by 5 bases, with 14 bases between the two germline ends. Germline V gives CDR1 LNHDA, CDR2 SQIVND (reference sequence). The CDR3 extends over 14 amino acids. The CDR3 DNA follows: TGTGCCAGTAGGTTGGGAGGGTTGGATCAGCCCCAGCATTTT. This sequence encodes CASRLGGLDQPQHF.